This entry lists 17 T cell receptor beta chains sequenced from one sample in a study of blood T cell repertoires in COVID-19. Libraries were prepared by immunoSEQ multiplex PCR; TCRdb keeps only in-frame clonotypes and omits some of them. The table records 150,000 to 200,000 clones, about 86% of them present only once. Sequenced sample: peripheral blood. The receptors shown here come from a man aged 50 to 60 with active or convalescent COVID-19.

The rearrangement links TRBV18 to TRBJ2-5; TRBD1 is a possible D gene (6 bases). CDR3 length equals 14 residues. V was pared by 2 bases and J by 0 bases, with 7 bases between. Looked up from germline, CDR1 is KGHSH and CDR2 is LQKENI. DNA for the CDR3: TGTGCCAGCTCACCAGGGGGCAACCAAGAGACCCAGTACTTC. This translates into CASSPGGNQETQYF.

The genes are TRBV2 and TRBJ1-4; 11 positions agree with TRBD1. The CDR3 loop spans 13 amino acids. Trimming took 8 bases from V and 8 from J; bases not matched to a gene: 4. Germline CDR1 SNHLY, CDR2 FYNNEI. The CDR3 DNA sequence: TGTGCCAGCGAGAGGGACAGGGGGGAAAAACTGTTTTTT. Protein: CASERDRGEKLFF.

The chain is built from TRBV19 and TRBJ1-5; TRBD1 is a possible D gene (6 bases). Germline CDR1 reads LNHDA; CDR2 reads SQIVND (reference sequence). Trimming took off 4 bases at V and 5 bases at J, with 9 bases between the two ends. The length of the CDR3 is 13 residues. The CDR3 region has the DNA TGTGCCAGTAGTACCCGGACAGATCAGCCCCAGCATTTT. Protein product: CASSTRTDQPQHF.

V gene TRBV19 combines with J gene TRBJ1-1; a weak D match, TRBD1 (5 bases). The germline V gene has CDR1 LNHDA and CDR2 SQIVND (reference sequence). Trimming removed 1 base from V and 1 base from J, with 7 bases in between. The CDR3 sequence is 14 residues long. The CDR3 loop is CASSIGQRNTEAFF. DNA for the CDR3: TGTGCCAGTAGTATAGGACAGAGGAACACTGAAGCTTTCTTT.

The chain is built from TRBV5-1 and TRBJ2-3, with D possibly matching TRBD1 (6 bases). Per the germline V gene, CDR1 is SGHRS and CDR2 is YFSETQ. V lost 4 bases, J lost 6 bases, and 9 bases lay in between. This CDR3 spans 12 amino acids. The CDR3 DNA reads TGCGCCAGCAGCCCCGACAGGGATACGCAGTATTTT. This codes for CASSPDRDTQYF.

V gene TRBV19 combines with J gene TRBJ1-2; D uncertain. V was shortened by 1 base and J by 5 bases, with 14 bases between the two germline ends. The germline CDR1 and CDR2 sequences are LNHDA and SQIVND (reference sequence). The CDR3 has 15 amino acids. This CDR3 is CASSIAPGSGYGYTF. CDR3 nucleotide sequence: TGTGCCAGTAGTATAGCTCCGGGATCGGGGTATGGCTACACCTTC.

The chain uses TRBV27 and TRBJ2-5, with 15 positions matching TRBD2. The CDR3 length is 16 residues. The ends lost 4 bases at V and 2 bases at J; junction bases unmatched: 2. Germline CDR1 is MNHEY and CDR2 is SMNVEV (reference sequence). In DNA, the CDR3 is TGTGCCAGCAGTTCCGGGACTAGCGGGAGGCAAGAGACCCAGTACTTC. This translates into CASSSGTSGRQETQYF.

The chain links TRBV6-6 to TRBJ2-6; D not resolved. V was pared by 2 bases and J by 2 bases, with 4 bases between. This CDR3 comprises 14 residues. The germline V gene encodes CDR1 MNHNY and CDR2 SVGAGI (reference sequence). The CDR3 here is CASSYEAGANVLTF. The DNA of the CDR3 is TGTGCCAGCAGTTACGAGGCTGGGGCCAACGTCCTGACTTTC.

The chain joins TRBV6-5 to TRBJ2-3; D is perhaps TRBD1 (6 bases). Germline CDR1 and CDR2: MNHEY and SVGAGI. The CDR3 has 16 residues. The V end was cut by 2 bases, the J end by 0 bases, with 12 bases between. CDR3 region: CASSYRDKASTDTQYF. In DNA form, the CDR3 reads TGTGCCAGCAGTTACAGGGACAAAGCTAGCACAGATACGCAGTATTTT.

The chain uses TRBV21-1 and TRBJ2-5; the DNA was not compared with TRBD1, the D call given in the table. TRBV21-1 is recorded as a pseudogene. This CDR3 spans 19 amino acids. CDR3 in amino acids: CASSNGAFGTGGFLETQYF. The CDR3 coding sequence is TGTGCCAGCAGCAATGGGGCTTTTGGGACAGGGGGCTTTTTAGAGACCCAGTACTTC.

The V and J genes are TRBV30 and TRBJ1-1, with D possibly being TRBD1 (6 bases). V was pared by 0 bases and J by 8 bases, with 7 bases between. This CDR3 has 11 amino acids. The germline gives CDR1 GTSNPN, CDR2 SVGIG (reference sequence). This CDR3 reads CAWSVQGEAFF. The CDR3 DNA is TGTGCCTGGAGTGTACAGGGCGAAGCTTTCTTT.

The V gene is TRBV30, the J gene TRBJ1-2; D is unclear. V was shortened by 8 bases and J by 5 bases, with 15 bases between the two germline ends. The CDR3 consists of 12 residues. CDR1 is GTSNPN and CDR2 is SVGIG in the germline V gene (reference sequence). CDR3 nucleotides: TGTGCCGGATGGACTGGGAGTTATGGCTACACCTTC. As protein: CAGWTGSYGYTF.

The genes are TRBV7-2 and TRBJ2-3, with TRBD2 matching over 14 bases. V was pared by 7 bases and J by 6 bases, with 6 bases of the junction left unmatched. CDR1 SGHTA and CDR2 FQGNSA come from the germline V gene. The CDR3 spans 15 residues. The CDR3 here is CASTPRTSGGDTQYF. In DNA form, the CDR3 reads TGTGCCAGCACACCCCGGACTAGCGGGGGGGATACGCAGTATTTT.

The genes are TRBV6-5 and TRBJ1-4; 8 nucleotides agree with TRBD1. Germline-derived CDR1 and CDR2 are MNHEY and SVGAGI. The length of the CDR3 is 13 residues. J was trimmed by 8 bases and V by 6 bases; bases with no gene match: 5. This CDR3 reads CASSKDRAEKLFF. In DNA, the CDR3 is TGTGCCAGCAGCAAGGACAGGGCCGAAAAACTGTTTTTT.

The chain has TRBV4-3 and TRBJ2-5, with 8 bases fitting TRBD2. CDR3 length: 19 amino acids. Germline loops: CDR1 LGHNA, CDR2 YSLEER. V lost 4 bases and J lost 5; bases outside the gene matches: 21. Here the CDR3 DNA reads TGCGCCAGCAGCCCGGGAGGGTTGGGGACTAGTATCGGTGGGGAGACCCAGTACTTC. Its translation is CASSPGGLGTSIGGETQYF.

The chain has TRBV6-5 and TRBJ2-4; 9 bases agree with TRBD1. CDR1 is MNHEY, CDR2 SVGAGI, per germline. CDR3 size: 16 residues. V lost 0 bases and J lost 2; bases outside the gene matches: 2. The CDR3 nucleotides read TGTGCCAGCAGTTACTCCGGGACAGGGTCCAAAAACATTCAGTACTTC. Amino acids: CASSYSGTGSKNIQYF.

This clone was observed once. In nucleotides, the CDR3 is TGCGCCAGCAGCTTCTCCAGGGGTGCTAATGAAAAACTGTTTTTT. It translates to CASSFSRGANEKLFF. The chain employs TRBV5-1 and TRBJ1-4; TRBD1 is a possible D gene (6 bases). This CDR3 has 15 amino acids. V lost 2 bases and J 3 bases, leaving 11 bases between the germline ends. Germline assignment: CDR1 SGHRS and CDR2 YFSETQ.